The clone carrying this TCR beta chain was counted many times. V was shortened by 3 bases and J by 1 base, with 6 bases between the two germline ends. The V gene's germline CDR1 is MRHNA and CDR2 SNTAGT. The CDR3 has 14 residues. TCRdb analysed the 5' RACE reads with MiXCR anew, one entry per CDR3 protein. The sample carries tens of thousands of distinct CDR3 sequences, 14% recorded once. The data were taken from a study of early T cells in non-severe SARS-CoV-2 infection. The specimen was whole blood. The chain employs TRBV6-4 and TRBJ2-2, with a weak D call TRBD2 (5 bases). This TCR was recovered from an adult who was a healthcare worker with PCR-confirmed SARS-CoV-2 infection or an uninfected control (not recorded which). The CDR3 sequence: CASSEGRNTGELFF. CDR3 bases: TGTGCCAGCAGTGAAGGGAGGAACACCGGGGAGCTGTTTTTT.